The 3 T cell receptor beta chains below all came from one sample that was sequenced in a study of blood T cell repertoires in COVID-19. Data came from immunoSEQ multiplex PCR; TCRdb stores just in-frame clones and leaves some out. The data contain approximately 330,000 clones, roughly 90% of them singletons. The sample was peripheral blood. These receptors were collected from a woman aged 40 to 49 with COVID-19, enrolled during active disease.

V and J are TRBV2 and TRBJ2-2, with TRBD1 as a possible D gene (5 bases). V was clipped by 4 bases and J by 4 bases, with 7 bases between them. The CDR3 has 13 amino acids. The germline V gene encodes CDR1 SNHLY and CDR2 FYNNEI. This chain's CDR3 is CASSVRGTGELFF. CDR3 coding DNA: TGTGCCAGCAGTGTAAGGGGCACCGGGGAGCTGTTTTTT.

The chain uses TRBV7-6 and TRBJ1-6; maybe TRBD1 (5 bases). V was shortened by 0 bases and J by 9 bases, with 18 bases between the two germline ends. Germline CDR1 is SGHVS and CDR2 is FNYEAQ. The CDR3 sequence is 17 residues long. The CDR3 region has the DNA TGTGCCAGCAGCTTAGCGCGGGGGGGTGTTATGGGTTCACCCCTCCACTTT. It specifies CASSLARGGVMGSPLHF.

The chain recombines TRBV20-1 with TRBJ1-1; D is unresolved. The CDR3 runs to 11 residues. CDR1 is DFQATT and CDR2 is SNEGSKA in the germline V gene (reference sequence). With 3 bases removed from V and 6 bases from J, the gap between germline ends came to 8 bases. The chain's CDR3 is CSARGAAEAFF. In nucleotides, the CDR3 is TGCAGTGCTAGGGGAGCGGCTGAAGCTTTCTTT.